Sequencing of this T cell receptor (beta chain) was carried out in a study of CD8+ T cells in alopecia areata. As for treatment: oral pan-JAK inhibitor, 5-10 mg twice daily. This clone showed up just a few times. As the sequencing template, cDNA was produced by extracting RNA and reverse transcribing it. Profiling relied on immunoSEQ multiplex PCR, and the TCRdb table lists in-frame clones only, not all of them. Among about 160,000 clones listed, less than 70% were seen once. Trimming stripped 4 bases from V and 5 bases from J, with 16 bases between. The CDR3 runs to 15 residues. Germline values: CDR1 SGHTA, CDR2 FQGNSA.

This clonotype originated in a human donor with alopecia areata. The chain carries TRBV7-2 and TRBJ2-3, with D hard to call. This sample comprised CD4+ T cells sorted from blood, obtained at week 24, from a patient treated with tofacitinib. CDR3 DNA: TGTGCCAGCAGCTCACCGAGGCCCGTTGGAGATACGCAGTATTTT. It yields the protein CASSSPRPVGDTQYF.